This T cell receptor beta chain was sequenced in a study of CD8 T cells in Susac syndrome. Study-level information: Patients with Susac syndrome, at blood draw, were therapy-naive, on corticosteroids, or on intravenous immunoglobulin alone.

The authors negatively isolated CD8+ and CD4+ T cells and FACS-enriched TEMRA cells. The CDR3 runs 14 residues. Trimming took off 6 bases at V and 0 bases at J, with 8 bases between the two ends. CDR1 is SNHLY, CDR2 FYNNEI, per germline. Worth noting for this clonotype: Its matching antigen is unknown.

Random hexamers primed reverse transcription of about 0.45 to 1 ug RNA. Each CDR3 protein gets one entry after TCRdb re-called the immunoSEQ multiplex PCR reads with MiXCR. Among about 84,000 distinct CDR3 sequences listed, 96% were seen once. Overall study findings and caveats: Peak Susac CD8+ clonal expansion was seen in TEMRA cells and active patients.

The sample taken for sequencing was CD8+ T cells from PBMCs. The chain carries TRBV2 and TRBJ2-2, with D perhaps matching TRBD1 or TRBD2 (5 bases each). The TCR was taken from a human donor with Susac syndrome. The CDR3 bases are TGTGCCAGCAGAAAGGGACCGAACACCGGGGAGCTGTTTTTT. Its translation is CASRKGPNTGELFF. The variable domain in full, completed from reference TRBV2 and TRBJ2-2, reads EPEVTQTPSHQVTQMGQEVILRCVPISNHLYFYWYRQILGQKVEFLVSFYNNEISEKSEIFDDQFSVERPDGSNFTLKIRSTKLEDSAMYFCASRKGPNTGELFFGEGSRLTVL.